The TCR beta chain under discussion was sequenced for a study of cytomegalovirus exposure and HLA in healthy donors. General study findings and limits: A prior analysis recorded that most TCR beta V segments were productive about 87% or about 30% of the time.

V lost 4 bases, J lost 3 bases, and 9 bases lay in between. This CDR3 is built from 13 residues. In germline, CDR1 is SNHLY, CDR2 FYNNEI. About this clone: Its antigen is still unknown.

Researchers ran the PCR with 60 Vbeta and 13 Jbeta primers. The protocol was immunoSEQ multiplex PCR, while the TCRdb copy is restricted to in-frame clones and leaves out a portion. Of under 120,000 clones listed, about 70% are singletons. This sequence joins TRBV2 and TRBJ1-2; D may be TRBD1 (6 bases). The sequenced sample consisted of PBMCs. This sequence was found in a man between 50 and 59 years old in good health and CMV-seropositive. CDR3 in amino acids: CASSGEGDYGYTF. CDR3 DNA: TGTGCCAGCAGTGGGGAGGGGGACTATGGCTACACCTTC. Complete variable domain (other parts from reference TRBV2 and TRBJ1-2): EPEVTQTPSHQVTQMGQEVILRCVPISNHLYFYWYRQILGQKVEFLVSFYNNEISEKSEIFDDQFSVERPDGSNFTLKIRSTKLEDSAMYFCASSGEGDYGYTFGSGTRLTVV.